This T cell receptor (beta chain) came from a study of T-cell reconstitution after alpha-beta-depleted transplantation in children. Points from the study as a whole: Hyperexpanded clones declined; after one year, newly produced T cells mostly supplied diversity. Two months or so post-transplant, alpha-beta T cells reportedly derived from several hundred expanded graft clones. Surviving recipient cells, namely T cells and thymic progenitors, were the source of high day-60 TCRbeta diversity in some patients.

Germline V gives CDR1 KGHSH, CDR2 LQKENI. Trimming removed 1 base from V and 2 bases from J, with 21 bases in between. CDR3 size: 18 residues. Turning to this clonotype: Its target is not known.

Molecular barcoding with unique molecular identifiers was used for the TCRbeta library. TCRdb re-derived calls from the PCR reads in MiXCR, one entry per CDR3 protein. This sample has 85,000 to 120,000 distinct CDR3 sequences, with 4.5% to 7.5% found just once. The specimen was PBMCs, mostly from graft donor cells, collected 60 days after TCRalphabeta/CD19-depleted stem cell transplant. The chain is built from TRBV18 and TRBJ2-7; D is perhaps TRBD2 (6 bases). The TCR sequence derives from a female patient aged 2-15 years who had a stem cell transplant for Fanconi anemia, so the T cells may come from the graft donor. CDR3 bases: TGTGCCAGCTCACCACGAATCGGAGGGAGTCCATTCGCCTACGAGCAGTACTTC. It specifies CASSPRIGGSPFAYEQYF. Filled out from reference TRBV18 and TRBJ2-7, the complete variable domain reads NAGVMQNPRHLVRRRGQEARLRCSPMKGHSHVYWYRQLPEEGLKFMVYLQKENIIDESGMPKERFSAEFPKEGPSILRIQQVVRGDSAAYFCASSPRIGGSPFAYEQYFGPGTRLTVT.